This entry lists 24 T cell receptor beta chains sequenced from one sample in a study of vaccination and CD4 T cells after COVID-19. Treatment specified: 10-day PBMC culture with coronavirus spike peptide pools or control peptides (ViraFEST assay). CD4+ T cells that had been cultured provided DNA sequenced with the Oncomine TCR Beta short-read assay. TCRdb passed the PCR reads through MiXCR, listing each CDR3 protein once. The sample has some 15,000 distinct CDR3 sequences; about 48% are singletons. For these receptors, no antigen is known. Material: CD4+ T cells from blood, cultured in vitro. The receptors here all came from a human donor who had recovered from COVID-19.

This clonotype was seen a handful of times. The V call is TRBV7-8, the J call TRBJ2-6; weak D call: TRBD2 (5 bases). CDR1 and CDR2 (germline): SGHVS, FQNEAQ. The CDR3 is 11 residues long. With 5 bases removed from V and 17 bases from J, the gap between germline ends came to 13 bases. For the CDR3, the DNA is TGTGCCAGCAGCCCGGCGAAGCGGTTGACTTTC. This sequence encodes CASSPAKRLTF.

V is TRBV2 and J is TRBJ1-3, with a weak D call TRBD1 (6 bases). The CDR3 spans 14 residues. V was trimmed by 7 bases and J by 0 bases, leaving 10 bases between them. CDR1 is SNHLY, CDR2 FYNNEI, per germline. The chain's CDR3 is CASTGAHSGNTIYF. The CDR3 DNA follows: TGTGCCAGCACAGGGGCCCACTCTGGAAACACCATATATTTT.

This clonotype occurred once. CDR3 in DNA: TGTGCCAGCAGCCCTGAAGGCCCAGATACGCAGTATTTT. Encoded protein: CASSPEGPDTQYF. The chain recombines TRBV6-2 or TRBV6-3 with TRBJ2-3; D is unclear. The CDR3 loop spans 13 amino acids. V lost 6 bases and J 4 bases, leaving 11 bases between the germline ends. CDR1 MNHEY and CDR2 SVGEGT come from the germline V gene.

The chain employs TRBV28 and TRBJ1-5, with 9 bases lining up with TRBD1. The CDR3 runs 15 residues. CDR1 MDHEN and CDR2 SYDVKM come from the germline V gene. V lost 2 bases and J lost 4; bases outside the gene matches: 3. The chain's CDR3 is CASSLTGQGNQPQHF. The CDR3 DNA reads as TGTGCCAGCAGTTTAACGGGACAGGGTAATCAGCCCCAGCATTTT.

This clonotype was seen just once. The rearrangement joins TRBV12-1 to TRBJ1-1. TRBV12-1 is tagged as a pseudogene. The CDR3 is made up of 13 amino acids. CDR3 in DNA: TGTGCCAGCAGGCCTCGGGGTAGCACTGAAGCTTTCTTT. Protein: CASRPRGSTEAFF.

The V call is TRBV7-2, the J call TRBJ2-6; 8 nucleotides line up with TRBD2. The CDR3 consists of 17 residues. CDR1 and CDR2 from the germline V gene are SGHTA and FQGNSA. V was clipped by 4 bases and J by 1 base; unmatched bases: 6. The CDR3 bases are TGTGCCAGCAGCTCAAGCGGGAGTTATTCTGGGGCCAACGTCCTGACTTTC. It specifies CASSSSGSYSGANVLTF.

This clonotype was seen once. J is TRBJ2-7 and V is TRBV5-1, with unresolved D. Trimming left V 3 bases short and J 7 bases short, with 8 bases between. The CDR3 is made up of 11 amino acids. Germline V lookup: CDR1 SGHRS, CDR2 YFSETQ. CDR3 sequence: CASSSSLEQYF. The CDR3 DNA reads TGCGCCAGCAGCTCGAGTTTGGAGCAGTACTTC.

This clonotype occurred once. This rearrangement joins TRBV4-2 to TRBJ1-3, with D uncertain. This CDR3 spans 11 amino acids. V shed 2 bases and J shed 12 bases, with 8 bases lying between them. Germline values: CDR1 LGHNA, CDR2 YNFKEQ. For the CDR3, the DNA is TGTGCCAGCAGCCAAACCGGAAACATATATTTT. Translated, it gives CASSQTGNIYF.

This clonotype was seen more than once but under ten times. This chain links TRBV20-1 with TRBJ2-3; TRBD2 matches 9 bases. There are 16 residues in the CDR3. J lost 6 bases, V lost 3 bases, and 13 bases had no gene match. CDR1 is DFQATT, CDR2 SNEGSKA, per germline (reference sequence). The CDR3 sequence is CSARGPGLASPDTQYF. CDR3 nucleotides: TGCAGTGCTAGGGGGCCGGGACTAGCATCACCGGATACGCAGTATTTT.

The gene calls are TRBV28 and TRBJ2-3; D might be TRBD1 (6 bases). The germline V gene has CDR1 MDHEN and CDR2 SYDVKM. V gave up 3 bases and J gave up 0 bases, with 16 bases separating them. The CDR3 length is 17 residues. CDR3 in DNA: TGTGCCAGCAGTTTTAGGGTGTGGACAGAAAGCACAGATACGCAGTATTTT. Its protein is CASSFRVWTESTDTQYF.

This clonotype was observed once. The chain is built from TRBV28 and TRBJ2-5; a possible D gene is TRBD2 (6 bases). CDR1 and CDR2 from the germline V gene are MDHEN and SYDVKM. This CDR3 comprises 13 residues. Trimming stripped 10 bases from V and 2 bases from J, with 14 bases between. This CDR3 reads CATLRGNQETQYF. CDR3 bases: TGTGCCACCCTTCGCGGGAATCAAGAGACCCAGTACTTC.

The genes are TRBV27 and TRBJ2-2; 7 bases align to TRBD1. V trimming: 7 bases; J trimming: 4 bases; junction bases outside the gene matches: 9. This CDR3 comprises 15 residues. The germline gives CDR1 MNHEY, CDR2 SMNVEV (reference sequence). The CDR3 DNA is TGTGCCAGCACCCTAGTCCAGGGGGTCACCGGGGAGCTGTTTTTT. As protein: CASTLVQGVTGELFF.

The V and J genes are TRBV19 and TRBJ2-5; D not resolved. This CDR3 contains 12 residues. Germline CDR1 and CDR2: LNHDA and SQIVND (reference sequence). V was clipped by 4 bases and J by 7 bases, with 10 bases between them. The CDR3 spells CASSTQKGTQYF. The CDR3 coding sequence is TGTGCCAGTAGTACCCAAAAGGGGACCCAGTACTTC.

Only one count was recorded for this clonotype. The chain uses TRBV15 and TRBJ2-7; no clear D gene. With 1 base removed from V and 3 bases from J, the gap between germline ends came to 10 bases. The CDR3 totals 14 residues. In germline, CDR1 is LNHNV, CDR2 YYDKDF (reference sequence). CDR3 region: CATSRGQANYEQYF. CDR3 sequence (DNA): TGTGCCACCAGCAGAGGTCAGGCGAACTACGAGCAGTACTTC. Based on the CDR3 plus reference TRBV15 and TRBJ2-7, the full variable domain is DAMVIQNPRYQVTQFGKPVTLSCSQTLNHNVMYWYQQKSSQAPKLLFHYYDKDFNNEADTPDNFQSRRPNTSFCFLDIRSPGLGDTAMYLCATSRGQANYEQYFGPGTRLTVT.

The genes are TRBV5-4 and TRBJ1-2; 8 bases line up with TRBD1. The J segment lost 8 bases and the V segment lost 4 bases, leaving 16 bases of the junction unmatched. The CDR3 is 16 residues long. Per the germline V gene, CDR1 is SGHNT and CDR2 is YYREEE (reference sequence). For the CDR3, the DNA is TGTGCCAGCAGCCCAGGGACAGGTTGGGTGGGTTCGGGCTACACCTTC. Translating it yields CASSPGTGWVGSGYTF. The entire variable domain, with the rest obtained from reference TRBV5-4 and TRBJ1-2, is as follows: ETGVTQSPTHLIKTRGQQVTLRCSSQSGHNTVSWYQQALGQGPQFIFQYYREEENGRGNFPPRFSGLQFPNYSSELNVNALELDDSALYLCASSPGTGWVGSGYTFGSGTRLTVV.

The table lists this clonotype with a few counts. The chain has TRBV11-2 and TRBJ2-2; no clear D gene. The CDR3 runs to 17 residues. V lost 4 bases and J 0 bases, leaving 15 bases between the germline ends. Germline V gene sequence: CDR1 SGHAT, CDR2 FQNNGV. The CDR3 DNA sequence: TGTGCCAGCAGCTCCCGGACCGGGCTAGCGAACACCGGGGAGCTGTTTTTT. Protein sequence: CASSSRTGLANTGELFF.

About this clonotype itself: The CDR3 end shows no conserved phenylalanine or tryptophan, and so a read error is likely. The chain is built from TRBV19 and TRBJ1-1; D uncertain. Germline assignment: CDR1 LNHDA and CDR2 SQIVND (reference sequence). The CDR3 has 11 residues. V lost 6 bases to trimming and J lost 1 base, with 3 bases between them. CDR3: CASRRNTEAFS. CDR3 sequence (DNA): TGTGCCAGTAGGAGGAACACTGAAGCTTTCTCT.

The chain is built from TRBV19 and TRBJ1-5; D is possibly TRBD1 (6 bases). V lost 4 bases, J lost 0 bases, and 10 bases lay in between. The V gene's germline CDR1 is LNHDA and CDR2 SQIVND (reference sequence). The CDR3 runs to 15 residues. Written as DNA, the CDR3 is TGTGCCAGTAGTACTCACAGGGTTAGCAATCAGCCCCAGCATTTT. Encoded protein: CASSTHRVSNQPQHF. Full variable domain (rest looked up from reference TRBV19 and TRBJ1-5): DGGITQSPKYLFRKEGQNVTLSCEQNLNHDAMYWYRQDPGQGLRLIYYSQIVNDFQKGDIAEGYSVSREKKESFPLTVTSAQKNPTAFYLCASSTHRVSNQPQHFGDGTRLSIL.

This clonotype is large within its sample. This chain connects TRBV19 to TRBJ1-5; maybe TRBD1 (6 bases). Between the trimmed V and J ends, which lost 7 bases and 9 bases, there was a span of 19 bases. CDR1 is LNHDA and CDR2 is SQIVND in the germline V gene (reference sequence). This CDR3 has 14 residues. The CDR3 nucleotides read TGTGCCAGTAAGCAGGGGCAGGGCGCGGGGCCCCAGCATTTT. As protein: CASKQGQGAGPQHF.

Only a few counts were recorded for this clonotype. The chain combines TRBV7-8 with TRBJ2-7; TRBD2 matches at 10 bases. The V gene's germline CDR1 is SGHVS and CDR2 FQNEAQ. V lost 2 bases to trimming and J lost 7 bases; unmatched junction nucleotides: 5. This CDR3 has 14 residues. In nucleotides, the CDR3 is TGTGCCAGCAGCTTAATCGCTAGCGGGAGTGAGCAGTACTTC. Its translation is CASSLIASGSEQYF.

This clonotype was detected only a few times. This sequence joins TRBV11-2 and TRBJ1-5; 8 nucleotides line up with TRBD1. V trimming: 5 bases; J trimming: 9 bases; junction bases outside the gene matches: 15. There are 16 residues in the CDR3. Germline CDR1 reads SGHAT; CDR2 reads FQNNGV. The CDR3 region is CASSVGTGPFVGPQHF. CDR3 in DNA: TGTGCCAGCAGCGTGGGGACAGGTCCCTTTGTCGGGCCCCAGCATTTT.

CDR3 coding DNA: TGTGCCAGCAGTGAAATAGGCTCCTCTGGAAACACCATATATTTT. Translation: CASSEIGSSGNTIYF. This rearrangement joins TRBV6-1 to TRBJ1-3; D unclear. V was shortened by 2 bases and J by 0 bases, with 8 bases between the two germline ends. This CDR3 has 15 residues. Germline V CDR1 and CDR2: MNHNS, SASEGT.

The chain recombines TRBV19 with TRBJ2-5, with 9 bases matching TRBD1. The CDR3 sequence is 16 residues long. CDR1 LNHDA and CDR2 SQIVND come from the germline V gene (reference sequence). V shed 5 bases, J shed 5 bases, and the junction held 12 bases outside the gene matches. DNA for the CDR3: TGTGCCAGTAGTCCGCGACAGGGGGGATCCTCCGAGACCCAGTACTTC. The encoded protein is CASSPRQGGSSETQYF.

The chain employs TRBV7-9 and TRBJ1-5; 7 nucleotides agree with TRBD1. With V trimmed by 6 bases and J by 0 bases, 11 bases remained unmatched. The CDR3 contains 17 residues. Germline V gene data show CDR1 as SEHNR and CDR2 as FQNEAQ (reference sequence). In nucleotides, the CDR3 is TGTGCCAGCAGGAAAATCCCGGGACAGTATAGCAATCAGCCCCAGCATTTT. Amino acid sequence: CASRKIPGQYSNQPQHF.